This is a list of T cell receptor beta chains from one sample in a study of cytomegalovirus exposure and HLA in healthy donors. This table comes from immunoSEQ multiplex PCR, and its TCRdb copy is limited to in-frame clones, with some not included. The sample comprises some 50,000 clones, 72% of which are singletons, and about 22% rests with the top ten. The sequencing sample was made of PBMCs. These TCRs come from a woman aged 45-65 years in good health and CMV-seropositive. Each CDR3 is given with its conserved first and last residue. D genes are given only for firm matches. Some rows mark clone size as missing; the rest say once, few, many or name a class of expanded clone.

d_gene	v_gene	j_gene	abundance	CDR3aa	CDR3nt
NA	TRBV19	TRBJ1-1	once	CAANRALGTEAFF	TGTGCCGCCAACAGGGCTTTGGGCACTGAAGCTTTCTTT
NA	TRBV7-2	TRBJ2-3	NA	CASSIGGGTQYF	TGTGCCAGCAGCATAGGGGGGGGTACGCAGTATTTT
NA	TRBV2	TRBJ1-1	once	CASSVMRTEAFF	TGTGCCAGCAGTGTAATGCGTACTGAAGCTTTCTTT
NA	TRBV27	TRBJ2-3	NA	CASSLSRGDTQYF	TGTGCCAGCAGTTTAAGTAGGGGGGATACGCAGTATTTT
TRBD2	TRBV7-3	TRBJ2-3	NA	CASSLGPSGLSTDTQYF	TGTGCCAGCAGCTTGGGACCTAGCGGGTTGAGCACAGATACGCAGTATTTT
NA	TRBV7-9	TRBJ1-1	once	CAIPGDTEAFF	TGTGCCATCCCGGGTGACACTGAAGCTTTCTTT
TRBD1	TRBV7-2	TRBJ2-7	NA	CASSWTGGPSSYEQYF	TGTGCCAGCAGCTGGACAGGGGGCCCCAGCTCCTACGAGCAGTACTTC
NA	TRBV7-3	TRBJ2-2	NA	CASSLGRNTGELFF	TGTGCCAGCAGCTTGGGCAGGAACACCGGGGAGCTGTTTTTT
TRBD2	TRBV11-2	TRBJ2-7	once	CASSFLAGEAYEQYF	TGTGCCAGCAGCTTTTTAGCGGGAGAGGCCTACGAGCAGTACTTC
NA	TRBV9	TRBJ2-3	few	CASSVGGGIGTDTQYF	TGTGCCAGCAGCGTAGGTGGAGGAATTGGTACAGATACGCAGTATTTT
NA	TRBV28	TRBJ2-7	few	CASRRARSSYEQYF	TGTGCCAGCAGAAGAGCGAGGAGCTCCTACGAGCAGTACTTC
NA	TRBV28	TRBJ2-7	NA	CAARRDSSYEQYF	TGTGCCGCGAGGCGGGACAGCTCCTACGAGCAGTACTTC
TRBD1	TRBV18	TRBJ1-5	NA	CASSPGTGAQPQHF	TGTGCCAGCTCACCGGGGACAGGGGCTCAGCCCCAGCATTTT
NA	TRBV27	TRBJ2-2	NA	CASREGGARTGELFF	TGTGCCAGCAGGGAGGGCGGGGCGCGGACCGGGGAGCTGTTTTTT
NA	TRBV28	TRBJ2-7	NA	CASSYRDPFSYEQYF	TGTGCCAGCAGTTACCGGGATCCTTTCTCCTACGAGCAGTACTTC
NA	TRBV5-5	TRBJ2-7	NA	CASSSPDSRPYEQYF	TGTGCCAGCAGCTCCCCAGACAGCAGACCCTACGAGCAGTACTTC
TRBD2	TRBV5-4	TRBJ2-1	NA	CASSFRGGVEQFF	TGTGCCAGCAGCTTCCGCGGGGGGGTAGAGCAGTTCTTC
TRBD1	TRBV6-6	TRBJ1-2	NA	CASSSPGQGATYGYTF	TGTGCCAGCAGCTCCCCGGGACAGGGGGCTACCTATGGCTACACCTTC
NA	TRBV28	TRBJ1-2	NA	CASSFGGAPPGYTF	TGTGCCAGCAGTTTTGGGGGGGCCCCTCCCGGCTACACCTTC
NA	TRBV28	TRBJ2-7	NA	CASVNRGSSYEQYF	TGTGCCAGTGTGAATAGAGGGAGCTCCTACGAGCAGTACTTC